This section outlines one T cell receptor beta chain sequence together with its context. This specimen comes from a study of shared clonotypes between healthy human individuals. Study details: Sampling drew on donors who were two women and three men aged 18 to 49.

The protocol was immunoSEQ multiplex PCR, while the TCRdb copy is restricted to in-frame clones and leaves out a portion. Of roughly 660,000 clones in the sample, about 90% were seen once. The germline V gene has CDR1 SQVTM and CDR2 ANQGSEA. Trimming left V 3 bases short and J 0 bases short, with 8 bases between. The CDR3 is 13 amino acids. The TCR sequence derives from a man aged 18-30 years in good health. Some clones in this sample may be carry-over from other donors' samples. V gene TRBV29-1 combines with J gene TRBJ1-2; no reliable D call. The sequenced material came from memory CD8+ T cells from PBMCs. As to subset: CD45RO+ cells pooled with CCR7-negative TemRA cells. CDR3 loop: CSVEEHPNYGYTF. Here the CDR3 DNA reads TGCAGCGTTGAGGAACATCCTAACTATGGCTACACCTTC. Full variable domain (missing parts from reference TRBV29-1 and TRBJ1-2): SAVISQKPSRDICQRGTSLTIQCQVDSQVTMMFWYRQQPGQSLTLIATANQGSEATYESGFVIDKFPISRPNLTFSTLTVSNMSPEDSSIYLCSVEEHPNYGYTFGSGTRLTVV.